The subject of this entry is one T cell receptor (beta chain). Germline V gene data show CDR1 as SGHTA and CDR2 as FQGNSA. The V end was cut by 2 bases, the J end by 7 bases, with 11 bases between. CDR3 length equals 13 residues. This entry comes from a study of shared clonotypes between healthy human individuals. Replicate PCRs run on sorted subsets employed approximately 0.2 ug DNA, approximately 30,000 T cell genomes. Sequenced by immunoSEQ multiplex PCR; TCRdb stores in-frame clones only, minus some. The sample lists under 1,100,000 clones, approximately 78% occurring once. The TCR was taken from a man younger than 35 in good health. Some clones in this sample may be carry-over from other donors' samples. V and J are TRBV7-2 and TRBJ1-2; no clear D. Sample: memory CD4+ T cells from PBMCs. As for subset: CD45RA-negative fraction. CDR3 sequence (DNA): TGTGCCAGCAGCTTAAACAGTTTGTTTGGCTACACCTTC. Translating it yields CASSLNSLFGYTF.